These T cell receptor beta chains were read from a single sample in a study of shared clonotypes between healthy human individuals. Assay: immunoSEQ multiplex PCR; the TCRdb copy retains only in-frame clones and omits some. The sample holds 2 million to 2.5 million clones, roughly 94% seen once. Sequencing was done on a sample of naive CD4+ T cells sorted from blood. These receptors were obtained from a young man in good health. Both conserved end residues are part of each CDR3. D genes are given only for firm matches. Clone size is shown for a subset of rows, as once, few, many or a class of expanded clone.

>TRBV6-5|TRBJ2-6|NA|NA
TGTGCCAGCAGTTACTCGATGAATTCCGGGGCCAACGTCCTGACTTTC
CASSYSMNSGANVLTF
>TRBV27|TRBJ1-1|NA|NA
TGTGCCAGCAGGCCGGGACGGCACACTGAAGCTTTCTTT
CASRPGRHTEAFF
>TRBV6-1|TRBJ1-3|NA|once
TGTGCCAGCAGTGGCCGGGACCTAGGGGGTGGAAACACCATATATTTT
CASSGRDLGGGNTIYF
>TRBV19|TRBJ2-7|TRBD1|NA
TGTGCCAGTAGTATACAGGGGGCTCGGTACGAGCAGTACTTC
CASSIQGARYEQYF
>TRBV12-2|TRBJ2-7|NA|NA
TGTGCAAGTCGCTTAGCGACACCGCCCGAGCAGTACTTC
CASRLATPPEQYF
>TRBV2|TRBJ1-2|NA|NA
TGTGCCAGCAGGGGGCGAGGATATGGCTACACCTTC
CASRGRGYGYTF
>TRBV29-1|TRBJ2-7|TRBD2|NA
TGCAGCGTTGAGGAGCGGGAGAGTTACGAGCAGTACTTC
CSVEERESYEQYF
>TRBV29-1|TRBJ2-1|NA|NA
TGCAGCGTCGGGCCAGGGAGGACAAACGAGTGGCAGTTCTTC
CSVGPGRTNEWQFF
>TRBV10-3|TRBJ2-1|NA|NA
TGTGCCATCAGTGAGTTTGGCACCTACAATGAGCAGTTCTTC
CAISEFGTYNEQFF
>TRBV9|TRBJ1-6|NA|NA
TGTGCCAGCAGCGTCGGCACAGGGAATTCACCCCTCCACTTT
CASSVGTGNSPLHF
>TRBV6-1|TRBJ2-7|NA|NA
TGTGCCAGCAGTGAAACAAGAGGGGCCGGCTACGAGCAGTACTTC
CASSETRGAGYEQYF